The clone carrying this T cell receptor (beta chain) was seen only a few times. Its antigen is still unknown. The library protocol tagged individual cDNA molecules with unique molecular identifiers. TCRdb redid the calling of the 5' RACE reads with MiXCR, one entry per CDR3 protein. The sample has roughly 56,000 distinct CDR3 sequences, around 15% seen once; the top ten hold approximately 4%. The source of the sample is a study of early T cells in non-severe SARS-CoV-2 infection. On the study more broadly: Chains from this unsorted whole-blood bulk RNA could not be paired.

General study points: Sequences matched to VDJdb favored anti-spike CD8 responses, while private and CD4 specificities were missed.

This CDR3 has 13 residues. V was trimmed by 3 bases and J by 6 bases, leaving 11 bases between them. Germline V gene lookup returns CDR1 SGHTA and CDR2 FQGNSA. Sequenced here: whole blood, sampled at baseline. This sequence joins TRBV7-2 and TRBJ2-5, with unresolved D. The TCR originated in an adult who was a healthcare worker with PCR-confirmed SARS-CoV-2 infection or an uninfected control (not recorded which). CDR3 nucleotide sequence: TGTGCCAGCAGCTTCTCCGGTCGCCAGACCCAGTACTTC. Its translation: CASSFSGRQTQYF.